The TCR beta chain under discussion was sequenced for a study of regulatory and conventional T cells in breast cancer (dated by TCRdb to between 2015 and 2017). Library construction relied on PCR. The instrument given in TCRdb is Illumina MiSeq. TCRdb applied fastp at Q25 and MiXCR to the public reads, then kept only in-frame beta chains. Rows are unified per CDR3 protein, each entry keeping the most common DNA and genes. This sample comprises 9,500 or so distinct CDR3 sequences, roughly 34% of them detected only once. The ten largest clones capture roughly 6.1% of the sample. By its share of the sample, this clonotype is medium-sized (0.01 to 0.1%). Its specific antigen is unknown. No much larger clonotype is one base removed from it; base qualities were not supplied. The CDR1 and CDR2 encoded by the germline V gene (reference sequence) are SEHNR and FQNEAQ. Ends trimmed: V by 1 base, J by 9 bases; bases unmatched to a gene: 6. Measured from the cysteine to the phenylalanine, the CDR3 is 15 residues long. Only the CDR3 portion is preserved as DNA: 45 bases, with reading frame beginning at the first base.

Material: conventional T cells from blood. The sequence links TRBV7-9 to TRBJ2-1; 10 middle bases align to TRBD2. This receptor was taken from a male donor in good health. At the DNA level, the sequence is TGTGCCAGCAGCTTAGAAAGGCTAGCGGGGGTTGAGCAGTTCTTC. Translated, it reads CASSLERLAGVEQFF.